A single sample is the source of the 24 T cell receptor beta chains below, sequenced in a study of blood T cells in healthy people across ages. A second PCR of about 7 to 12 cycles used a sample-barcoded 5' primer and a J-beta primer mix. One entry per CDR3 protein results from TCRdb running MiXCR on the 5' RACE reads. The sample lists 1.2 million to 1.5 million distinct CDR3 sequences; 40% to 50% were seen once. Material for sequencing was blood. Receptor source: a woman under 30 in good health.

This clonotype was seen only a few times. DNA of the CDR3: TGTGCCAGCAGACCCCGGGGCCTCGTCGGCGAGCAGTACTTC. Amino acids: CASRPRGLVGEQYF. This chain joins TRBV6-1 and TRBJ2-7; either TRBD1 or TRBD2 may supply D (5 bases each). Trimming removed 6 bases from V and 6 bases from J, with 18 bases in between. Germline V lookup: CDR1 MNHNS, CDR2 SASEGT. This CDR3 spans 14 amino acids.

On this clonotype itself: The germline gene is not matched at one end of the junction; a read error may be the cause. The J gene is TRBJ1-2, the V gene TRBV27; D is perhaps TRBD1 (6 bases). The germline V gene has CDR1 MNHEY and CDR2 SMNVEV (reference sequence). CDR3 length equals 15 residues. CDR3 protein: CASSLLLGAPNGYTF. CDR3 coding DNA: TGTGCCAGCAGCTTATTGCTGGGGGCGCCCAATGGCTACACCTTC.

The chain links TRBV27 to TRBJ2-7; TRBD1 matches 7 bases. The CDR3 length is 15 residues. Germline V gene lookup returns CDR1 MNHEY and CDR2 SMNVEV (reference sequence). Losses at the gene ends were 5 bases for V and 2 bases for J; bases not matched to a gene: 9. CDR3 sequence: CASSPGQLPTYEQYF. CDR3 in DNA: TGTGCCAGCAGTCCGGGACAGCTACCTACCTACGAGCAGTACTTC.

This clonotype was counted a few times. CDR3 nucleotides: TGTGCCAGCAGTTACTCGACCGGGCCGACCTACGAGCAGTACTTC. The encoded protein is CASSYSTGPTYEQYF. The gene calls are TRBV6-5 and TRBJ2-7; D is uncertain. The CDR3 is 15 residues long. Germline values: CDR1 MNHEY, CDR2 SVGAGI. V lost 0 bases and J lost 2, with 11 bases in between.

The J gene is TRBJ2-7, the V gene TRBV29-1; maybe TRBD2 (7 bases). This CDR3 is built from 15 residues. Trimming took 1 base from V and 2 from J, leaving 15 bases between them. In germline, CDR1 is SQVTM, CDR2 ANQGSEA. The CDR3: CSVEGLGRDTYEQYF. As DNA, the CDR3 is TGCAGCGTTGAAGGCTTGGGGAGGGACACCTACGAGCAGTACTTC.

The chain has TRBV19 and TRBJ2-1; weak D call: TRBD2 (7 bases). There are 17 residues in the CDR3. Looked up from germline, CDR1 is LNHDA and CDR2 is SQIVND (reference sequence). V was cut by 1 base and J by 2 bases, with 15 bases left in between. The CDR3 DNA reads TGTGCCAGTAGTATAGGTTTTCGGGGGGCCACCTACAATGAGCAGTTCTTC. It yields the protein CASSIGFRGATYNEQFF.

This chain connects TRBV3-1 to TRBJ2-4, with D perhaps TRBD2 (5 bases). Germline V lookup: CDR1 LGHDT, CDR2 YNNKEL (reference sequence). This CDR3 region has 12 residues. The V end was cut by 3 bases, the J end by 13 bases, with 13 bases between. The CDR3 is CASSHTSGEQYF. The CDR3 nucleotides are TGTGCCAGCAGCCATACTTCTGGGGAGCAGTACTTC.

The V and J genes are TRBV6-6 and TRBJ2-7; 10 nucleotides align to TRBD1. Germline V gives CDR1 MNHNY, CDR2 SVGAGI (reference sequence). The CDR3 loop spans 16 amino acids. The J segment lost 4 bases and the V segment lost 6 bases, leaving 12 bases of the junction unmatched. In nucleotides, the CDR3 is TGTGCCAGCAGACCGTCCGGGACAGGGGACTTTTACGAGCAGTACTTC. Translating gives CASRPSGTGDFYEQYF.

The CDR3 DNA reads TGCAGTGCTAGAGATCAGGGGAGCCACTACGAGCAGTACTTC. Encoded protein: CSARDQGSHYEQYF. This chain connects TRBV20-1 to TRBJ2-7, with a weak D call TRBD1 (6 bases). Trimming removed 0 bases from V and 3 bases from J, with 12 bases in between. The germline gives CDR1 DFQATT, CDR2 SNEGSKA (reference sequence). The CDR3 consists of 14 residues.

This chain connects TRBV24-1 to TRBJ2-1; maybe TRBD1 (5 bases). With 3 bases removed from V and 2 bases from J, the gap between germline ends came to 10 bases. CDR1 is KGHDR, CDR2 SFDVKD, per germline. This CDR3 contains 15 residues. The CDR3 DNA sequence: TGTGCCACCAGTGATGGTGGGGCGGCCTACAATGAGCAGTTCTTC. Protein sequence: CATSDGGAAYNEQFF.

In its sample, this clonotype was seen a few times. The chain recombines TRBV12-3 or TRBV12-4 with TRBJ1-1; TRBD1 might be the D (5 bases). The germline V and J ends were trimmed by 6 bases and 1 base, with 15 bases remaining between them. The CDR3 has 15 amino acids. CDR3 in DNA: TGTGCCAGCAGCCCTTTGGGAGGGGAGAACACTGAAGCTTTCTTT. Protein: CASSPLGGENTEAFF.

The CDR3, as DNA: TGTGCCATCAGTGAGTCGGGCGGTGGTGCAGGCGCCTACGAGCAGTACTTC. Translation gives CAISESGGGAGAYEQYF. The chain has TRBV10-3 and TRBJ2-7; D not resolved. The CDR3 has 17 residues. V was trimmed by 0 bases and J by 2 bases, leaving 17 bases between them. CDR1 and CDR2 (germline): ENHRY, SYGVKD.

The CDR3 loop reads CASSLSGGGSYNEQYF. The CDR3 coding sequence is TGTGCCAGCAGCTTATCTGGAGGGGGTTCCTACAATGAGCAGTACTTC. The rearrangement links TRBV7-9 to TRBJ2-1; TRBD1 or TRBD2 may be the D gene (6 bases each). The DNA matches TRBJ2-7 better at its end, which makes the J call doubtful. The V gene's germline CDR1 is SEHNR and CDR2 FQNEAQ (reference sequence). The CDR3 has 16 amino acids.

This clonotype was seen many times. CDR3 protein: CASSQEVGRDYEQYF. CDR3 bases: TGCGCCAGCAGCCAAGAAGTCGGCAGGGACTACGAGCAGTACTTC. This chain links TRBV4-1 with TRBJ2-7, with D tentatively TRBD1 (5 bases). Germline CDR1 reads MGHRA; CDR2 reads YSYEKL. V was pared by 0 bases and J by 3 bases, with 12 bases between. The CDR3 has 15 residues.

The chain recombines TRBV7-8 with TRBJ2-7; D gene uncertain. V was pared by 2 bases and J by 0 bases, with 11 bases between. The CDR3 length is 15 residues. Germline CDR1 reads SGHVS; CDR2 reads FQNEAQ. The DNA for the CDR3 is TGTGCCAGCAGCTTATTTGCGTGGGACTCCTACGAGCAGTACTTC. This codes for CASSLFAWDSYEQYF.

This chain joins TRBV7-9 and TRBJ1-2, with a tentative D call TRBD1 (5 bases). This CDR3 has 16 amino acids. Germline values: CDR1 SEHNR, CDR2 FQNEAQ (reference sequence). V lost 5 bases and J lost 2, with 18 bases in between. For the CDR3, the DNA is TGTGCCAGCAGCCCCACCGGGGACGGTCGGAACTATGGCTACACCTTC. Its translation: CASSPTGDGRNYGYTF.

The V gene is TRBV6-1, the J gene TRBJ2-7, with unresolved D. In germline, CDR1 is MNHNS, CDR2 SASEGT. V was trimmed by 3 bases and J by 0 bases, leaving 12 bases between them. The CDR3 spans 15 residues. CDR3 nucleotides: TGTGCCAGCAGTGAGGAACGGCGCAGCTCCTACGAGCAGTACTTC. It specifies CASSEERRSSYEQYF.

The sample holds a few counts of this clonotype. The V call is TRBV21-1, the J call TRBJ1-2; the DNA was not compared with TRBD1, the D call given in the table. TRBV21-1 is labeled a pseudogene. The CDR3 is made up of 17 amino acids. The CDR3 DNA is TGTGCCAGCAGCAAAGCGCACGGGACAGGAGGCTGCTATGGCTACACCTTC. Translating it yields CASSKAHGTGGCYGYTF.

This clonotype was found a few times. The V gene is TRBV12-3 or TRBV12-4, the J gene TRBJ2-1; 10 nucleotides agree with TRBD2. V was clipped by 1 base and J by 7 bases; unmatched bases: 4. This CDR3 comprises 15 residues. The CDR3 region is CASSLGGAGGNEQFF. In DNA, the CDR3 is TGTGCCAGCAGTTTAGGCGGAGCGGGAGGGAATGAGCAGTTCTTC.

Regarding this clonotype: At one boundary the junction diverges from the germline segment, which might be a read error. This chain links TRBV5-1 with TRBJ2-1; D remains unclear. Per germline, CDR1 SGHRS and CDR2 YFSETQ. This CDR3 has 14 residues. The CDR3 loop is CASSLEAVYNEQFF. CDR3 coding DNA: TGCGCCAGCAGCTTGGAGGCAGTCTACAATGAGCAGTTCTTT.

About this clonotype itself: A single base separates this from a much larger clone, so it may be a read error. The V gene is TRBV4-2, the J gene TRBJ2-1; 10 nucleotides line up with TRBD2. TRBJ2-7 matches the DNA end more closely, so the J call is doubtful. The CDR3 contains 19 residues. The V gene's germline CDR1 is LGHNA and CDR2 YNFKEQ. CDR3 DNA: TGTGCCAGCAGCCAAGAAAATATTAAGACTAGCGGGTTCTCCGACGAGCAGTACTTC. This codes for CASSQENIKTSGFSDEQYF.

This chain uses TRBV20-1 with TRBJ2-7, with 9 positions matching TRBD2. Germline assignment: CDR1 DFQATT and CDR2 SNEGSKA (reference sequence). This CDR3 is 16 amino acids long. V lost 2 bases, J lost 6 bases, and 14 bases stayed unmatched. The CDR3 is CSARKAGGDRSGEQYF. Written as DNA, the CDR3 is TGCAGTGCTAGAAAAGCGGGAGGCGACCGTTCGGGCGAGCAGTACTTC.

The genes are TRBV27 and TRBJ2-1; no clear D. The germline V gene has CDR1 MNHEY and CDR2 SMNVEV (reference sequence). V was cut by 5 bases and J by 9 bases, with 17 bases left in between. This CDR3 contains 14 residues. CDR3 in DNA: TGTGCCAGCAGTCATCAACTGGGGAAGGGTGAGCAGTTCTTC. Translating it yields CASSHQLGKGEQFF.

The V call is TRBV3-1, the J call TRBJ1-4, with D maybe TRBD1 (6 bases). V was cut by 2 bases and J by 10 bases, with 11 bases left in between. The CDR3 totals 13 residues. Per germline, CDR1 LGHDT and CDR2 YNNKEL (reference sequence). CDR3 protein: CASSQLDSGKLFF. CDR3 in DNA: TGTGCCAGCAGCCAACTGGACAGCGGAAAACTGTTTTTT.